Below are 21 T cell receptor beta chains sequenced from a single sample in a study of shared T cell receptors in the human thymus. The assay was immunoSEQ multiplex PCR, and TCRdb's table has in-frame clones only and misses some. The profile shows hundreds of thousands of clones, approximately 85% of them singletons. This same sample was also part of a study on human thymus T cells.

Material: thymocytes. Receptors were obtained from a girl under three years old with a congenital heart defect.

This rearrangement joins TRBV7-3 to TRBJ1-2; D might be TRBD1 (5 bases). The CDR3 length is 14 residues. Trimming took 4 bases from V and 6 from J, leaving 15 bases between them. Germline-derived CDR1 and CDR2 are SGHTA and FQGTGA. The CDR3 here is CASSSTGRGDGYTF. CDR3 in DNA: TGTGCCAGCAGCTCCACGGGTAGGGGTGATGGCTACACCTTC.

This chain links TRBV27 with TRBJ2-3; 8 bases align to TRBD1. Per the germline V gene, CDR1 is MNHEY and CDR2 is SMNVEV (reference sequence). The CDR3 sequence is 16 residues long. V shed 3 bases, J shed 0 bases, and the junction held 5 bases outside the gene matches. CDR3 nucleotide sequence: TGTGCCAGCAGTTTTTTAGACAGGGGCAGCACAGATACGCAGTATTTT. Translated, it gives CASSFLDRGSTDTQYF.

The chain combines TRBV7-2 with TRBJ2-3; 8 nucleotides match TRBD2. Germline V gene sequence: CDR1 SGHTA, CDR2 FQGNSA. Trimming removed 5 bases from V and 2 bases from J; junction bases left unmatched: 12. The CDR3 has 17 residues. CDR3 nucleotide sequence: TGTGCCAGCAGCCGAAGGACTAGCCGTTCCGTCACAGATACGCAGTATTTT. It yields the protein CASSRRTSRSVTDTQYF.

This rearrangement joins TRBV10-3 to TRBJ2-7, with D possibly matching TRBD1 (6 bases). This CDR3 comprises 20 residues. V lost 0 bases, J lost 6 bases, and 30 bases lay in between. The germline V gene has CDR1 ENHRY and CDR2 SYGVKD. The CDR3: CAISESCWTDESLIRREQYF. Written as DNA, the CDR3 is TGTGCCATCAGTGAGTCGTGTTGGACAGACGAATCCCTTATCAGACGCGAGCAGTACTTC.

The gene calls are TRBV19 and TRBJ2-3; maybe TRBD1 (5 bases). Deletions cut 1 base from V and 1 base from J, with 9 bases between. This CDR3 contains 15 residues. Germline V lookup: CDR1 LNHDA, CDR2 SQIVND (reference sequence). As DNA, the CDR3 is TGTGCCAGTAGTATAGGGCAGGGATGCACAGATACGCAGTATTTT. It translates to CASSIGQGCTDTQYF.

The V call is TRBV30, the J call TRBJ1-5; a possible D gene is TRBD1 (5 bases). The length of the CDR3 is 13 residues. V was shortened by 8 bases and J by 4 bases, with 15 bases between the two germline ends. The germline CDR1 and CDR2 sequences are GTSNPN and SVGIG (reference sequence). CDR3 in amino acids: CAGGTGGNQPQHF. The CDR3 nucleotides are TGTGCCGGGGGGACGGGTGGAAATCAGCCCCAGCATTTT.

This chain links TRBV29-1 with TRBJ2-5; possibly TRBD2 for D (6 bases). CDR3 length: 14 residues. CDR1 and CDR2 (germline): SQVTM, ANQGSEA. Trimming took 3 bases from V and 5 from J, leaving 16 bases between them. The DNA for the CDR3 is TGCAGCGTTGATCCCGCCTCGGAGGGGGAGACCCAGTACTTC. It yields the protein CSVDPASEGETQYF.

The chain links TRBV7-2 to TRBJ1-3; D remains ambiguous. Per the germline V gene, CDR1 is SGHTA and CDR2 is FQGNSA. V lost 6 bases, J lost 9 bases, and 21 bases lay in between. The CDR3 covers 15 residues. CDR3 protein: CASSHRFREAGTIYF. In DNA, the CDR3 is TGTGCCAGCAGTCATCGGTTCCGGGAGGCTGGCACCATATATTTT. Together with reference TRBV7-2 and TRBJ1-3, the CDR3 gives the full variable domain: GAGVSQSPSNKVTEKGKDVELRCDPISGHTALYWYRQSLGQGLEFLIYFQGNSAPDKSGLPSDRFSAERTGGSVSTLTIQRTQQEDSAVYLCASSHRFREAGTIYFGEGSWLTVV.

This clone was counted only a few times. The V gene is TRBV5-1, the J gene TRBJ1-1; no clear D gene. Germline CDR1 SGHRS, CDR2 YFSETQ. V lost 3 bases, J lost 1 base, and 10 bases lay in between. The CDR3 runs 14 residues. CDR3 bases: TGCGCCAGCAGCTCACAACAGCCGAACACTGAAGCTTTCTTT. This codes for CASSSQQPNTEAFF. The full variable domain, its missing parts supplied by reference TRBV5-1 and TRBJ1-1, is KAGVTQTPRYLIKTRGQQVTLSCSPISGHRSVSWYQQTPGQGLQFLFEYFSETQRNKGNFPGRFSGRQFSNSRSEMNVSTLELGDSALYLCASSSQQPNTEAFFGQGTRLTVV.

The chain links TRBV10-1 to TRBJ2-5; TRBD1 might be the D (5 bases). Trimming removed 0 bases at V and 1 base at J, with 12 bases between. The germline V gene has CDR1 WNHNN and CDR2 SYGVQD (reference sequence). This CDR3 has 16 amino acids. CDR3 protein: CASSESSRQTQETQYF. The DNA of the CDR3 is TGCGCCAGCAGTGAGTCGTCTAGACAGACCCAAGAGACCCAGTACTTC.

This chain links TRBV5-4 with TRBJ2-5; 11 bases match TRBD1. Trimming at V came to 4 bases and at J to 5 bases, leaving 4 bases not matched to a gene. Germline loops: CDR1 SGHNT, CDR2 YYREEE (reference sequence). The CDR3 runs 14 residues. The CDR3 region has the DNA TGTGCCAGCAGCCTTCGGGACAGGGGGGAGACCCAGTACTTC. It is translated as CASSLRDRGETQYF. Variable domain in full (rest from reference TRBV5-4 and TRBJ2-5): ETGVTQSPTHLIKTRGQQVTLRCSSQSGHNTVSWYQQALGQGPQFIFQYYREEENGRGNFPPRFSGLQFPNYSSELNVNALELDDSALYLCASSLRDRGETQYFGPGTRLLVL.

The chain couples TRBV9 to TRBJ1-6; D remains unclear. This CDR3 region has 17 residues. Germline V gene lookup returns CDR1 SGDLS and CDR2 YYNGEE. Deletions cut 0 bases from V and 7 bases from J, with 17 bases between. The CDR3: CASSVDRIDGVNSPLHF. The CDR3 nucleotides read TGTGCCAGCAGCGTAGATAGAATTGACGGAGTAAATTCACCCCTCCACTTT.

This clone has just one count. The rearrangement uses TRBV19 and TRBJ1-4; tentative D call: TRBD1 (6 bases). This CDR3 is built from 17 residues. The V end lost 3 bases, the J end lost 0 bases, and 14 bases lay between the germline ends. Per germline, CDR1 LNHDA and CDR2 SQIVND (reference sequence). Here the CDR3 DNA reads TGTGCCAGTAGTATTGACGGACAGAAGGCAACTAATGAAAAACTGTTTTTT. This translates into CASSIDGQKATNEKLFF. The full variable domain, with the rest looked up from reference TRBV19 and TRBJ1-4, is DGGITQSPKYLFRKEGQNVTLSCEQNLNHDAMYWYRQDPGQGLRLIYYSQIVNDFQKGDIAEGYSVSREKKESFPLTVTSAQKNPTAFYLCASSIDGQKATNEKLFFGSGTQLSVL.

The CDR3 DNA is TGTGCCAGCAGCTTGATCGGACAGATCAGTGATCAGCCCCAGCATTTT. Protein sequence: CASSLIGQISDQPQHF. The chain joins TRBV5-6 to TRBJ1-5; D is possibly TRBD1 (6 bases). Trimming left V 1 base short and J 5 bases short, with 16 bases between. This CDR3 is built from 16 residues. Germline V lookup: CDR1 SGHDT, CDR2 YYEEEE. The full variable domain, in which reference TRBV5-6 and TRBJ1-5 provide the parts outside the CDR3, is DAGVTQSPTHLIKTRGQQVTLRCSPKSGHDTVSWYQQALGQGPQFIFQYYEEEERQRGNFPDRFSGHQFPNYSSELNVNALLLGDSALYLCASSLIGQISDQPQHFGDGTRLSIL.

This clone was seen only once. The chain uses TRBV28 and TRBJ2-1, with a weak D call TRBD2 (5 bases). Germline V lookup: CDR1 MDHEN, CDR2 SYDVKM. The CDR3 length is 14 residues. V shed 5 bases and J shed 5 bases, with 13 bases lying between them. The CDR3 DNA sequence: TGTGCCAGCAGTCCGGCAGGACTCAACAATGAGCAGTTCTTC. It is translated as CASSPAGLNNEQFF.

The V call is TRBV4-1, the J call TRBJ1-2, with TRBD1 matching 9 bases. After removal of 0 bases from V and 6 bases from J, the junction contained 11 bases not matched to a gene. This CDR3 spans 17 amino acids. CDR1 is MGHRA and CDR2 is YSYEKL in the germline V gene. CDR3 nucleotide sequence: TGCGCCAGCAGCCAAGATTCAACGGGACAGGGAACAGATGGCTACACCTTC. This sequence encodes CASSQDSTGQGTDGYTF.

The rearrangement uses TRBV11-2 and TRBJ2-3; a possible D gene is TRBD1 (6 bases). This CDR3 is built from 15 residues. Trimming left V 3 bases short and J 5 bases short, with 15 bases between. The germline gives CDR1 SGHAT, CDR2 FQNNGV. CDR3 region: CASSFRGAGVDTQYF. Here the CDR3 DNA reads TGTGCCAGCAGCTTCCGTGGGGCAGGGGTAGATACGCAGTATTTT.

The chain is built from TRBV7-9 and TRBJ2-1, with 9 nucleotides matching TRBD1. V shed 5 bases, J shed 4 bases, and the junction held 6 bases outside the gene matches. The CDR3 is 15 amino acids. In germline, CDR1 is SEHNR, CDR2 FQNEAQ (reference sequence). CDR3 in amino acids: CASSEGDRVYNEQFF. CDR3 coding DNA: TGTGCCAGCAGCGAAGGGGACAGGGTATACAATGAGCAGTTCTTC.

This rearrangement joins TRBV7-9 to TRBJ1-1; D uncertain. The CDR3 has 16 amino acids. In germline, CDR1 is SEHNR, CDR2 FQNEAQ (reference sequence). Trimming cost V 1 base and J 8 bases, with 20 bases left between them. This CDR3 reads CASSLERRDGVWEAFF. The CDR3 DNA reads TGTGCCAGCAGCTTAGAACGGCGAGACGGGGTTTGGGAAGCTTTCTTT.

This chain connects TRBV6-1 to TRBJ1-3; no definite D call. The CDR3 extends over 12 amino acids. CDR1 and CDR2 (germline): MNHNS, SASEGT. The ends were cut back, 5 bases at V and 7 bases at J, with 9 bases in the middle. Here the CDR3 DNA reads TGTGCCAGCAGTCCCCCTAACAACACCATATATTTT. It encodes CASSPPNNTIYF.

This chain uses TRBV14 with TRBJ2-7, with 11 bases matching TRBD1. V was pared by 4 bases and J by 6 bases, with 14 bases of the junction left unmatched. The germline V gene encodes CDR1 SGHDN and CDR2 FVKESK. There are 17 residues in the CDR3. The CDR3, as DNA: TGTGCCAGCAGCCCAACGGGCCTGGGACAGGGGGACGGCGAGCAGTACTTC. Its protein product is CASSPTGLGQGDGEQYF.